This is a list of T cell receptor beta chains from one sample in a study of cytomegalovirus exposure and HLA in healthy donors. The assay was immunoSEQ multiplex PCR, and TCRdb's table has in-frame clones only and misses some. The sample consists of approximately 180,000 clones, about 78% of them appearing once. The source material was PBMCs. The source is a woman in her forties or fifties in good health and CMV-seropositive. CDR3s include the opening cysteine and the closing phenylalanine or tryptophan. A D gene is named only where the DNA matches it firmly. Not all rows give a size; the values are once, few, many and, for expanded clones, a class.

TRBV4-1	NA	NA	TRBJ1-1	TGCGCCAGCAGCCAACCCGTGGGAGATTCCGGGATGAACACTGAAGCTTTCTTT	CASSQPVGDSGMNTEAFF
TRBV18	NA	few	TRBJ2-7	TGTGCCAGCTCACCAGAGCGTAGAGACTCCTACGAGCAGTACTTC	CASSPERRDSYEQYF
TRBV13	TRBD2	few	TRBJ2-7	TGTGCCAGCAGCTCCCGTGGGACTAGCGGGGGGCCCTACGAGCAGTACTTC	CASSSRGTSGGPYEQYF
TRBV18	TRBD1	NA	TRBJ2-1	TGTGCCAGCTCACCTCAGACAGGGGGCGGTAATGAGCAGTTCTTC	CASSPQTGGGNEQFF
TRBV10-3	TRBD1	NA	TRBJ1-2	TGTGCCAACGGACAGGCTCTCAACTATGGCTACACCTTC	CANGQALNYGYTF
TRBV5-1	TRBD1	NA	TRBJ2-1	TGCGCCAGCAGCCCCCTGACAGGGACAGGTGAGCAGTTCTTC	CASSPLTGTGEQFF
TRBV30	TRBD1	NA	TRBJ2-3	TGTGCCTGGAGTAGCGGGACAGGGGTAACAGATACGCAGTATTTT	CAWSSGTGVTDTQYF
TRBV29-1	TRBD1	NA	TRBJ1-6	TGCAGCGTTGAGACAGGGCCTAATTCACCCCTCCACTTT	CSVETGPNSPLHF
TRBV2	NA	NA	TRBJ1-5	TGTGCCAGCAGTGAATTTACAGGAATGATGCCCCAGCATTTT	CASSEFTGMMPQHF
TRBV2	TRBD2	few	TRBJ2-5	TGTGCCAGCAGGCTAGCGGGGGGGTACGAGACCCAGTACTTC	CASRLAGGYETQYF
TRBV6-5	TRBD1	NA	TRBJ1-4	TGTGCCAGCAGGTCGACAGGGGGCAAAGAAAAACTGTTTTTT	CASRSTGGKEKLFF
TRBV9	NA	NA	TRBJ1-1	TGTGCCAGCAGCTCGGGACTCAGCGAAGCTTTCTTT	CASSSGLSEAFF
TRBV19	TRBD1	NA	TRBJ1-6	TGTGCCAGTAGTGTACAGGGGGCCAATTCACCCCTCCACTTT	CASSVQGANSPLHF
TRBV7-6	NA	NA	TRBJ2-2	TGTGCCAGCAGCTTAGGGACAGCTAACACCGGGGAGCTGTTTTTT	CASSLGTANTGELFF
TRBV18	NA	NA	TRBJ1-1	TGTGCCAGCTCAACGGGGGGTATAGCTTTCTTT	CASSTGGIAFF
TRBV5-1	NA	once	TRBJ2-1	TGCGCCAGCAGCTTGGATACCCTAGGGCAGTTCTTC	CASSLDTLGQFF
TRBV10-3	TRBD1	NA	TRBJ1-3	TGTGCCATCAGTGGGACAGGGAGTAGAGGAAACACCATATATTTT	CAISGTGSRGNTIYF
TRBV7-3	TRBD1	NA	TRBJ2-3	TGTGCCAGCAGCCTGCTAGGGACAGGGAGAGCGGATACGCAGTATTTT	CASSLLGTGRADTQYF
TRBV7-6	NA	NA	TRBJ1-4	TGTGCCAGCAGCTTCAGGGGAGATTATGAAAAACTGTTTTTT	CASSFRGDYEKLFF
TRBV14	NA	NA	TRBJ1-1	TGTGCCAGCAGCCAGAGGACAGCCCTTAACACTGAAGCTTTCTTT	CASSQRTALNTEAFF
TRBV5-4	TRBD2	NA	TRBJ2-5	TGTGCCAGCAGCTCGGGACTAGCGGGGGCTGAGACCCAGTACTTC	CASSSGLAGAETQYF
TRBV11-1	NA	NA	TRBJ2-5	TGTGCCAGCAGCTTAGGGCCGGGGGGCATGTTTGAGACCCAGTACTTC	CASSLGPGGMFETQYF
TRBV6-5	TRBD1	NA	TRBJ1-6	TGTGCCAGCAGTTACTCTGCCGGGACAGGCAATTCACCCCTCCACTTT	CASSYSAGTGNSPLHF
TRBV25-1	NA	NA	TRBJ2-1	TGTGCCAGCAGTGAATATAGGGGGGGCTACTACAATGAGCAGTTCTTC	CASSEYRGGYYNEQFF
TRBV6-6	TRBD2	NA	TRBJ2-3	TGTGCCAGCAGCCTAGCGGGGGGCTGGACAGATACGCAGTATTTT	CASSLAGGWTDTQYF
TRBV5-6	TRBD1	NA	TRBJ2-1	TGTGCCAGCAGTTCCCGGGACAGGGGGCGGTATTATGAGCAGTTCTTC	CASSSRDRGRYYEQFF
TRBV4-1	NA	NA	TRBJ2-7	TGCGCCAGCAGCCAAGAGTGGAGGCGGGGAAACTACGAGCAGTACTTC	CASSQEWRRGNYEQYF
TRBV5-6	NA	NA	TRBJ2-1	TGTGCCAGCAGCTCCGGGACTTACAATGAGCAGTTCTTC	CASSSGTYNEQFF
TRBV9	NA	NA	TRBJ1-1	TGTGCCAGCAGCGGTCAGACCGGGACACAGAACACTGAAGCTTTCTTT	CASSGQTGTQNTEAFF
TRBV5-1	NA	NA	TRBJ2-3	TGCGCCAGCAGCTTTGACGGGGTTGGTTTGGATACGCAGTATTTT	CASSFDGVGLDTQYF
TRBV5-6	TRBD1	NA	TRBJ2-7	TGTGCCAGCAGCCACCGGGACAGTTCCTACGAGCAGTACTTC	CASSHRDSSYEQYF
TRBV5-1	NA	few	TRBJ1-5	TGCGCCAGCAGCTTGGGAGGAAGCAATCAGCCCCAGCATTTT	CASSLGGSNQPQHF
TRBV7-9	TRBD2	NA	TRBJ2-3	TGTGCCAGCAGCTTGGCTCTAGCGGGCGCCACAGATACGCAGTATTTT	CASSLALAGATDTQYF
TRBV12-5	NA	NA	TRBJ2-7	TGTGCTAGTGGTTTGCGGGGGAGCGAGCAGTACTTC	CASGLRGSEQYF
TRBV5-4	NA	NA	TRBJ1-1	TGTGCCAGCAGCTTCCGGGGGGGCACTGAAGCTTTCTTT	CASSFRGGTEAFF
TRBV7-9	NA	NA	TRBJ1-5	TGTGCCAGCAGCTTAGTTTCCGGGGGAGGGGATCAGCCCCAGCATTTT	CASSLVSGGGDQPQHF
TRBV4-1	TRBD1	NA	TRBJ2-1	TGCGCCAGCAGCCAAGGGGCGACAGGGATCCACAATGAGCAGTTCTTC	CASSQGATGIHNEQFF
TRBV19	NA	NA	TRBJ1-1	TGTGCCTCCAGGTCCCGAGACAGGACTCTTGAAGCTTTCTTT	CASRSRDRTLEAFF
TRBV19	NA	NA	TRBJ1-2	TGTGCCAGTAGTATCTCCCAGGCGAGCTATGGCTACACCTTC	CASSISQASYGYTF
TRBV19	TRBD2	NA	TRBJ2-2	TGTGCCAGTAGTATGACGGGGGGTCGCGCCGGGGAGCTGTTTTTT	CASSMTGGRAGELFF
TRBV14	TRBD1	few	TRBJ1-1	TGTGCCAGCAGCCAAATACAGGGGGCAGACACTGAAGCTTTCTTT	CASSQIQGADTEAFF
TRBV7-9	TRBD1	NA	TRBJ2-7	TGTGCCAGCAGCCTGGACAGGGGGTTCTACGAGCAGTACTTC	CASSLDRGFYEQYF
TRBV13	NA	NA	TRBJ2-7	TGTGCCAGCAGCTTAAGCCCAGCTAGGGAGCAGTACTTC	CASSLSPAREQYF
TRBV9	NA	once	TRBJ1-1	TGTGCCAGCAGCGTAGGAGGGGGAGTTAACACTGAAGCTTTCTTT	CASSVGGGVNTEAFF
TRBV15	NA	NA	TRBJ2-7	TGTGCCACCAGCAGGGAGGTGGGTTTTAAGTACTTC	CATSREVGFKYF
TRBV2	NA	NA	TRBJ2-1	TGTGCCAGCAGACCAAACACCTACAATGAGCAGTTCTTC	CASRPNTYNEQFF
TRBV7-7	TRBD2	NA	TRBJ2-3	TGTGCCAGCAGCCCTTTAGCGGGGGGCGTCACAGATACGCAGTATTTT	CASSPLAGGVTDTQYF
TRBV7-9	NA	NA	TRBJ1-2	TGTGCCAGCAGCTTAGGTGGCGGTAACTATGGCTACACCTTC	CASSLGGGNYGYTF
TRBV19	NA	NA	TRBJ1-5	TGTGCCAGTAGTATAGGCGGCGGCTACAATCAGCCCCAGCATTTT	CASSIGGGYNQPQHF
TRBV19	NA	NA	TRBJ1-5	TGTGCCAGTAGATTCGGGACTCTGAAGCAGCCCCAGCATTTT	CASRFGTLKQPQHF
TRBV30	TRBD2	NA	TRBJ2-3	TGTGCCTGGAGTGTACGCGGGGGTCCCACAGATACGCAGTATTTT	CAWSVRGGPTDTQYF
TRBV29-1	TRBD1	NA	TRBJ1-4	TGCAGCGTTTCCAGGGGGGACGAAAAACTGTTTTTT	CSVSRGDEKLFF
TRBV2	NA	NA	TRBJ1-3	TGTGCCAGCAAATACACGTCAGGAAACACCATATATTTT	CASKYTSGNTIYF
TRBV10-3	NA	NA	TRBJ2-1	TGTGCCATCATCGTGGGGGGGCCCTCGAGCTCCTACAATGAGCAGTTCTTC	CAIIVGGPSSSYNEQFF
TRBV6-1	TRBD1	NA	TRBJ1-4	TGTGCCAGCAGTTCGGTGACAGGGGCGGGGGAAAAACTGTTTTTT	CASSSVTGAGEKLFF
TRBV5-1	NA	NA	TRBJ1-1	TGCGCCAGCAGCTTTCAGGGGAGAGGGATGAACACTGAAGCTTTCTTT	CASSFQGRGMNTEAFF
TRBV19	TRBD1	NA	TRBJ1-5	TGTGCCAGTAGTATCACAGGGGGAGTGGAGAATCAGCCCCAGCATTTT	CASSITGGVENQPQHF
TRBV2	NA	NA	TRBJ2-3	TGTGCCAGCAGCGATAGCGGCTACAGCACAGATACGCAGTATTTT	CASSDSGYSTDTQYF
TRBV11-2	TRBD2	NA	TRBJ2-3	TGTGCCAGCAGCTTAGGGAACGGGGGGGCCATTTGGACAGATACGCAGTATTTT	CASSLGNGGAIWTDTQYF